The source of this TCR beta chain is a study of shared clonotypes between healthy human individuals. Study-level results: Sampling used blood alone; tissue repertoires probably differ.

Germline loops: CDR1 LNHDA, CDR2 SQIVND (reference sequence). Trimming removed 5 bases from V and 4 bases from J; junction bases left unmatched: 3. This CDR3 is built from 13 residues. As handled by the study authors: ImmunoSEQ gave junction-only sequences without quality scores, so filtering differed. TCRdb keeps only in-frame clones here, not all; method: immunoSEQ multiplex PCR. D and trimming were read from the DNA, whereas the V and J calls and clone size are those reported in that table. This sample has under 600,000 clones, with roughly 79% found just once. Concerning this clone itself: Its cognate antigen is unknown.

The sample comprised PBMCs. The rearrangement links TRBV19 to TRBJ1-1, with 8 bases matching TRBD1. The sequence was collected from a woman in her forties in good health. Some clones in this sample may be carry-over from other donors' samples. For the CDR3, the DNA is TGTGCCAGTAGTGGACAGGGTGGCACTGAAGCTTTCTTT. This translates into CASSGQGGTEAFF.